This T cell receptor beta chain was captured by sequencing in a study of blood T cell repertoires in COVID-19. Generated by immunoSEQ multiplex PCR, the TCRdb table keeps only in-frame clones and is missing some. The repertoire has about 110,000 clones, 88% of them found once; the top ten carry 2.4%. Germline V lookup: CDR1 MNHEY, CDR2 SVGAGI. The CDR3 has 13 residues. As regards this clone: An end of the junction does not agree with germline; a read error may underlie this.

This receptor was taken from a human donor in a cohort sampled during active COVID-19. Material for sequencing was peripheral blood. The J gene is TRBJ1-5, the V gene TRBV6-5; D gene uncertain. CDR3 DNA sequence: TGTGCCAGCAGTTATAATAGCGATCAGCCCCAGCATTTT. Residues: CASSYNSDQPQHF.